This entry describes one T cell receptor (beta chain). Once extracted for a subset, genomic DNA was divided evenly among several immunoSEQ plates. Only in-frame clones appear in the TCRdb table, and some are missing; sequencing was by immunoSEQ multiplex PCR. Among roughly 2.2 million clones listed, approximately 93% were seen once. This specimen belongs to a study of shared clonotypes between healthy human individuals. Germline lookup yields CDR1 LNHDA and CDR2 SQIVND (reference sequence). Losses at the gene ends were 4 bases for V and 3 bases for J; bases not matched to a gene: 17. The CDR3 runs to 18 residues.

The sample taken for sequencing was naive CD4+ T cells from PBMCs. Subset in this sample: CD45RA+ positively selected. The sequence came from a man in his late teens or twenties in good health. Some clones in this sample may be carry-over from other donors' samples. The chain couples TRBV19 to TRBJ2-7; TRBD2 agrees at 8 bases. DNA for the CDR3: TGTGCCAGTAGTACAACCCTGAGACTAGCGCCGTCGGGCTACGAGCAGTACTTC. Its protein product is CASSTTLRLAPSGYEQYF.